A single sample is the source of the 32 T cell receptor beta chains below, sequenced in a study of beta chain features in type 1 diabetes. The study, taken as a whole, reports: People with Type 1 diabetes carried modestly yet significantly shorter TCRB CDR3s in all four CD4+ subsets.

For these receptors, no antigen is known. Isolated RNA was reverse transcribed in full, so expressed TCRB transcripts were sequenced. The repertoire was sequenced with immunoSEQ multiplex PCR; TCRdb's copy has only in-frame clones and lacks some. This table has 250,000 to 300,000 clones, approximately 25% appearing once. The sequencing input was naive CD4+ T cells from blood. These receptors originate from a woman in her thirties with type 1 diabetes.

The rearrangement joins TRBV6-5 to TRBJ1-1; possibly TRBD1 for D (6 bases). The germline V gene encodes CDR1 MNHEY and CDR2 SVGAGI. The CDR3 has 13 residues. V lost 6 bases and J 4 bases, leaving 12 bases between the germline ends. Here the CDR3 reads CASRLRGGTEAFF. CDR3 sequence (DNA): TGTGCCAGCAGACTCAGGGGCGGCACTGAAGCTTTCTTT.

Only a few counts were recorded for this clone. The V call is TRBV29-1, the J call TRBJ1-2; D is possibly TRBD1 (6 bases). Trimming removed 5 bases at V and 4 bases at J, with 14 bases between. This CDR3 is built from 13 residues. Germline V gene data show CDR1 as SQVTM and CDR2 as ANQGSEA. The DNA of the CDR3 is TGCAGCGTTCTCAAAATACAGGGCTATGGCTACACCTTC. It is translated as CSVLKIQGYGYTF.

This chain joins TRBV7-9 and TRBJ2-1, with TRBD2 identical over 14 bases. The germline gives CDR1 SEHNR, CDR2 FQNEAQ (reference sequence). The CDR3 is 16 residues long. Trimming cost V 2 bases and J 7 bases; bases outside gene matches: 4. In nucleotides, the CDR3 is TGTGCCAGCAGCTTATGGGGACTAGCGGGAGAGAATGAGCAGTTCTTC. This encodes CASSLWGLAGENEQFF.

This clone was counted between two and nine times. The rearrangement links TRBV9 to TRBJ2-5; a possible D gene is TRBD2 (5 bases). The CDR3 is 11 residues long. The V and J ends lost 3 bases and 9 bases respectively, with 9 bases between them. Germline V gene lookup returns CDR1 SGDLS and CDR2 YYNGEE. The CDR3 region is CASSADGAQYF. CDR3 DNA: TGTGCCAGCAGCGCAGACGGGGCCCAGTACTTC.

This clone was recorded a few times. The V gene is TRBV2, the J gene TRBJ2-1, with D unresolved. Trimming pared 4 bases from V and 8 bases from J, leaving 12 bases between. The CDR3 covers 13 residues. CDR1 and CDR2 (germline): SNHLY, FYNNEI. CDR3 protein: CASSAPSRDEQFF. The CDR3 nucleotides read TGTGCCAGCAGTGCCCCCTCCCGGGATGAGCAGTTCTTC.

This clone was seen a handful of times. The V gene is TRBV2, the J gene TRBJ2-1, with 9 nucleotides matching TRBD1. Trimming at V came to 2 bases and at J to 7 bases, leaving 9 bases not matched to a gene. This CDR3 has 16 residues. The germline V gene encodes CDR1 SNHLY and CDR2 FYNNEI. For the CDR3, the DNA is TGTGCCAGCAGTGAAAACAGGGGGCGCGTGGGGAATGAGCAGTTCTTC. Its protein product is CASSENRGRVGNEQFF.

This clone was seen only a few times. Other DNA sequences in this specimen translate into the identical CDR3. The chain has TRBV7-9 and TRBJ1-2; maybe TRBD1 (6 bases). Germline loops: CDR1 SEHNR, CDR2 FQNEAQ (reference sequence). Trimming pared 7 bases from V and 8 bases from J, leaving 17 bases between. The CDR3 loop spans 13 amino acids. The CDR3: CASTLGQGYGYTF. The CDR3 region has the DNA TGTGCCAGCACCCTGGGGCAGGGGTACGGCTACACCTTC.

This chain's CDR3 is CASSPPEDPDTQYF. The CDR3 DNA follows: TGTGCCAGCTCACCACCGGAGGACCCAGATACGCAGTATTTT. The chain combines TRBV18 with TRBJ2-3; tentative D call: TRBD2 (5 bases). The length of the CDR3 is 14 residues. V was clipped by 0 bases and J by 4 bases, with 8 bases between them. The germline V gene encodes CDR1 KGHSH and CDR2 LQKENI.

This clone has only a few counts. CDR3 sequence (DNA): TGCAGCGTTGTCGGACAGATCCCCTACGAGCAGTACTTC. It is translated as CSVVGQIPYEQYF. This rearrangement joins TRBV29-1 to TRBJ2-5, with TRBD1 as a possible D gene (6 bases). With the DNA end fitting TRBJ2-7 better, the J assignment may be wrong. CDR1 and CDR2 (germline): SQVTM, ANQGSEA. The CDR3 covers 13 residues.

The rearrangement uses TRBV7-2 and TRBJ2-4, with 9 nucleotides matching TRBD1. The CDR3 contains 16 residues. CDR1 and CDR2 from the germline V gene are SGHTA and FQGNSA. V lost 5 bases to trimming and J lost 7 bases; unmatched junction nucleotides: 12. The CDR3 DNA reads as TGTGCCAGCAGCCAACAGACCGGGACAGGGTCGAACATTCAGTACTTC. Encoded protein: CASSQQTGTGSNIQYF. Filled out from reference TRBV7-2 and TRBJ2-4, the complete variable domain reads GAGVSQSPSNKVTEKGKDVELRCDPISGHTALYWYRQSLGQGLEFLIYFQGNSAPDKSGLPSDRFSAERTGGSVSTLTIQRTQQEDSAVYLCASSQQTGTGSNIQYFGAGTRLSVL.

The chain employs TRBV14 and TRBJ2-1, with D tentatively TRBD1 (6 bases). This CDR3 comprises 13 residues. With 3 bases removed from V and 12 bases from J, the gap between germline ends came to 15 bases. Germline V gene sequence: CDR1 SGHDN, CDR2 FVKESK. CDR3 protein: CASSQDTGTRQFF. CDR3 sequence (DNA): TGTGCCAGCAGCCAGGATACAGGGACGAGGCAGTTCTTC.

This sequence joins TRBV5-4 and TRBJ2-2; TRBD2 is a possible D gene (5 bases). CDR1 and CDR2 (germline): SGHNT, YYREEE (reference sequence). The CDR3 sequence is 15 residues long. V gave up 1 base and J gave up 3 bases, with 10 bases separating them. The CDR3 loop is CASSLSLGDTGELFF. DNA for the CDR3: TGTGCCAGCAGCTTGAGTCTCGGGGACACCGGGGAGCTGTTTTTT.

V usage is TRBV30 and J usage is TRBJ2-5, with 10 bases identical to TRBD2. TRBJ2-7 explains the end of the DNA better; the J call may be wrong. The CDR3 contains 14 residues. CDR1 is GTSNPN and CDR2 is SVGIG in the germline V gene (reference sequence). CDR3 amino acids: CAWSVASGSYEQYF. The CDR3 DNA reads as TGTGCCTGGAGTGTTGCTAGCGGGAGCTACGAGCAGTACTTC.

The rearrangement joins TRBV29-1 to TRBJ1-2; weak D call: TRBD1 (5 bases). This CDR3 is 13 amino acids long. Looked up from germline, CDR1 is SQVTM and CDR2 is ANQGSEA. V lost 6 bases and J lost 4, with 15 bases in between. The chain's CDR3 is CSVSRLGGYGYTF. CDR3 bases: TGCAGCGTGTCTAGACTGGGGGGCTATGGCTACACCTTC.

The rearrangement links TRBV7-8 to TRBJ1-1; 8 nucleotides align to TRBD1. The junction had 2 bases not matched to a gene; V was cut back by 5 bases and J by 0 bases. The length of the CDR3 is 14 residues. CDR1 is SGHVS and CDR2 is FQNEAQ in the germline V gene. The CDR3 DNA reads TGTGCCAGCAGCCGACAGGGGCTGAACACTGAAGCTTTCTTT. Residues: CASSRQGLNTEAFF.

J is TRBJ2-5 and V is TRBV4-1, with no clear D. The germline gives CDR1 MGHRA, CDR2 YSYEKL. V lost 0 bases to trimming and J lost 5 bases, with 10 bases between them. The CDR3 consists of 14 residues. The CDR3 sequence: CASSQDEVRETQYF. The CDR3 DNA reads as TGCGCCAGCAGCCAAGATGAGGTTCGGGAGACCCAGTACTTC.

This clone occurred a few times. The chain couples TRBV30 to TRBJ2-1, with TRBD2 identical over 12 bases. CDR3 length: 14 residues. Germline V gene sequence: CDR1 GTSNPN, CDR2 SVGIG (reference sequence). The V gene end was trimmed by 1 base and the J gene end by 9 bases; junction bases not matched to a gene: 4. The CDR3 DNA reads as TGTGCCTGGAGTGGGACTAGCGGGAAGGCTGAGCAGTTCTTC. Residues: CAWSGTSGKAEQFF.

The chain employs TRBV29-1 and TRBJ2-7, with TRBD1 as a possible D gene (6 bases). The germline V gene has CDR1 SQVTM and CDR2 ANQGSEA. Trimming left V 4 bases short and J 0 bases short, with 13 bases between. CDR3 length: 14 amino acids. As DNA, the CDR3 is TGCAGCGTTGCTGTGGGGGCCTACTCCTACGAGCAGTACTTC. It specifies CSVAVGAYSYEQYF.

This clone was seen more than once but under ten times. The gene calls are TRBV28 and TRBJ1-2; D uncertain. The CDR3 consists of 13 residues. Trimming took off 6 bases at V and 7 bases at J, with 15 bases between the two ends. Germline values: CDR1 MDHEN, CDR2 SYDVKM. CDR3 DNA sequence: TGTGCCAGCAGGTTTTCGTCCGGGTTTGGCTACACCTTC. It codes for CASRFSSGFGYTF.

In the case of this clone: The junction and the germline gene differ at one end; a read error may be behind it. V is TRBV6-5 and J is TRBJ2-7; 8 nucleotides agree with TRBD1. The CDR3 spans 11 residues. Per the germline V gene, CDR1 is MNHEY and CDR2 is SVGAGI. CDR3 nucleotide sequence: TGTGCCAGCAGTTCGGGACAGGTTAAGGCCTTC. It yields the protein CASSSGQVKAF.

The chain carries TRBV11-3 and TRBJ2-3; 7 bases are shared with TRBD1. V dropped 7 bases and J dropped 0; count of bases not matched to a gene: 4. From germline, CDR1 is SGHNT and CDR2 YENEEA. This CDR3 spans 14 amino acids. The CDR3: CASTRQGSTDTQYF. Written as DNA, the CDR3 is TGTGCCAGCACCCGACAGGGTAGCACAGATACGCAGTATTTT.

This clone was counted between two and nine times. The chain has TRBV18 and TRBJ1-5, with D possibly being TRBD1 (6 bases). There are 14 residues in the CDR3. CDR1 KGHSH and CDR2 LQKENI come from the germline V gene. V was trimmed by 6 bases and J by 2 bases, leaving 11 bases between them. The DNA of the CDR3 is TGTGCCAGCTCCTTAGGACAGCGCAATCAGCCCCAGCATTTT. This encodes CASSLGQRNQPQHF. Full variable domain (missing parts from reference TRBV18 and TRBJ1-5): NAGVMQNPRHLVRRRGQEARLRCSPMKGHSHVYWYRQLPEEGLKFMVYLQKENIIDESGMPKERFSAEFPKEGPSILRIQQVVRGDSAAYFCASSLGQRNQPQHFGDGTRLSIL.

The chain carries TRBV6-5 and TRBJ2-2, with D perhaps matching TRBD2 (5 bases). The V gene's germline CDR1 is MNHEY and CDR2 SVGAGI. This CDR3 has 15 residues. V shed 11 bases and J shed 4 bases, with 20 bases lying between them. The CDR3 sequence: CASSGVQGATGELFF. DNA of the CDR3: TGTGCCTCCTCCGGGGTTCAAGGCGCCACCGGGGAGCTGTTTTTT.

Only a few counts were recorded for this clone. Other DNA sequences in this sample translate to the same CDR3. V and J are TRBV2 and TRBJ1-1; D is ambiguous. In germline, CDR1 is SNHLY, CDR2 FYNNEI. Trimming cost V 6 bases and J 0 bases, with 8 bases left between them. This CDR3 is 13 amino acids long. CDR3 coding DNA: TGTGCCAGCAGCCGGGAGATGAACACTGAAGCTTTCTTT. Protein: CASSREMNTEAFF.

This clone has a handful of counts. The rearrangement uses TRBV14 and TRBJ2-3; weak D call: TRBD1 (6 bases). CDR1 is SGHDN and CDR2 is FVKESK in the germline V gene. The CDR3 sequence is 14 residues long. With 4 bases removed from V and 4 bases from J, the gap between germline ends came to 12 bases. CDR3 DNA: TGTGCCAGCAGCCGGGACATCAGGGCAGATACGCAGTATTTT. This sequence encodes CASSRDIRADTQYF.

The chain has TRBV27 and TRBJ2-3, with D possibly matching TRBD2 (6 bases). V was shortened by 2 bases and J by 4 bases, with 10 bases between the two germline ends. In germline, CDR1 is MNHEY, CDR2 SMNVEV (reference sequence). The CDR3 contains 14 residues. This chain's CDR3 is CASSLTGVPDTQYF. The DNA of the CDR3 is TGTGCCAGCAGTTTAACGGGAGTTCCAGATACGCAGTATTTT.

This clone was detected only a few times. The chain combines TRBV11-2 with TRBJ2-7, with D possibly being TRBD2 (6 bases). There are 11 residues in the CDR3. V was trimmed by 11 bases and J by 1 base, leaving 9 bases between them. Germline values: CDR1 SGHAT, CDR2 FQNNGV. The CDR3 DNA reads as TGTGCCTCGACTAGGTCCTACGAGCAGTACTTC. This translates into CASTRSYEQYF.

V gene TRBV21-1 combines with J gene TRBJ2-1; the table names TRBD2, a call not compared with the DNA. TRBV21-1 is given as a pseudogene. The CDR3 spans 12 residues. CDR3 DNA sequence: TGTGCCAGCTCACTAGACGGGTCGTTGCAGTTCTTC. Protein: CASSLDGSLQFF.

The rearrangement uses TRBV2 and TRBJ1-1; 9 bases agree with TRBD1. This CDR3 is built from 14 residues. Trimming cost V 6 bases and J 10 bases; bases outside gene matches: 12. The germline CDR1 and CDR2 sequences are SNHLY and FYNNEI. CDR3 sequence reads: CASSYRDRVRGAFF. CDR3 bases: TGTGCCAGCAGCTACCGGGACAGGGTAAGGGGAGCTTTCTTT. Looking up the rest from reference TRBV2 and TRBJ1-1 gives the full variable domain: EPEVTQTPSHQVTQMGQEVILRCVPISNHLYFYWYRQILGQKVEFLVSFYNNEISEKSEIFDDQFSVERPDGSNFTLKIRSTKLEDSAMYFCASSYRDRVRGAFFGQGTRLTVV.

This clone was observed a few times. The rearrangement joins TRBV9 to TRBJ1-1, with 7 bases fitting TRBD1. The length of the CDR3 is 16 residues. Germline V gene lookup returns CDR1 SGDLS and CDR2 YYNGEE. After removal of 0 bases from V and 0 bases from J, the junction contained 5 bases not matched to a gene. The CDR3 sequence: CASSVGDSNVNTEAFF. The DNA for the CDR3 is TGTGCCAGCAGCGTAGGGGACAGCAATGTGAACACTGAAGCTTTCTTT.

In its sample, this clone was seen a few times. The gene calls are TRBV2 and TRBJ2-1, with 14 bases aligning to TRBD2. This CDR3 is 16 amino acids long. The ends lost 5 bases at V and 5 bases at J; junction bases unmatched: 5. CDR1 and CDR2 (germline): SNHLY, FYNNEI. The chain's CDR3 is CASSWGLAGVNNEQFF. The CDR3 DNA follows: TGTGCCAGCAGTTGGGGACTAGCGGGAGTTAACAATGAGCAGTTCTTC.

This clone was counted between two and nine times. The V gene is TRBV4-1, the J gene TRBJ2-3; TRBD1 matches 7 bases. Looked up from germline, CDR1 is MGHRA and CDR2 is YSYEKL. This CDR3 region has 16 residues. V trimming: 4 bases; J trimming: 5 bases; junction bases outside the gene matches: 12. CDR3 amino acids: CASSLIEGGWLDTQYF. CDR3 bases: TGCGCCAGCAGCCTCATCGAAGGGGGCTGGTTAGATACGCAGTATTTT.